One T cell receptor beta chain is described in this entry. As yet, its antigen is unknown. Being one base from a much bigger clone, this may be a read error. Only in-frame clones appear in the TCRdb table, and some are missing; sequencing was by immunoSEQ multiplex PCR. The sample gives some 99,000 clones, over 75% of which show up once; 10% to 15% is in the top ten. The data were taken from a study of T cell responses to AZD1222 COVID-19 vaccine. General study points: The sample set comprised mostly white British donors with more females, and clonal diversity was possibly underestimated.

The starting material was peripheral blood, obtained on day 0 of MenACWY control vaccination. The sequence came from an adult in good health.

DNA of the CDR3: TGCCCCCGCAGGGGCCTCTATAATTCACCCCTCCACTTT. Translated, it gives CPRRGLYNSPLHF. The chain has TRBV4-1 and TRBJ1-6; weak D call: TRBD1 (6 bases). The CDR3 has 13 amino acids. Germline V gene data show CDR1 as MGHRA and CDR2 as YSYEKL.